This entry describes one T cell receptor (beta chain). Its antigen remains unidentified. The source of the sample is a study of vaccination and CD4 T cells after COVID-19. The wider study: Comprising six males and four females, the convalescent participants counted two Hispanic individuals among them.

Regarding the study as a whole: Median counts of SARS-CoV-2-reactive clonotypes increased from about 20 to 38; this difference was not significant.

V dropped 5 bases and J dropped 3 bases, with 13 bases sitting between them. Per germline, CDR1 MDHEN and CDR2 SYDVKM. The CDR3 has 14 amino acids. Sequencing of the DNA from cultured CD4+ T cells was carried out with the Oncomine TCR Beta short-read assay. Researchers extracted genomic DNA from CD4+ T cells that had been cultured. TCRdb ran MiXCR on the PCR reads and lists one entry per CDR3 protein. The data hold about 12,000 distinct CDR3 sequences, with roughly 62% observed a single time. The treatment: roughly 10-day PBMC culture with coronavirus spike peptide pools or control peptides (ViraFEST assay).

This TCR came from a human donor who had recovered from COVID-19. This rearrangement joins TRBV28 to TRBJ1-1; D not certain. Sample: CD4+ T cells from blood, cultured in vitro. CDR3 nucleotide sequence: TGTGCCAGCAGTACCCTAACTTGGCACACTGAAGCTTTCTTT. It codes for CASSTLTWHTEAFF.